The 14 T cell receptor beta chains below were found in one sample sequenced in a study of blood T cell repertoires in COVID-19. The table came from immunoSEQ multiplex PCR; TCRdb's copy has only in-frame clones and leaves some out. The data show over 200,000 clones, with approximately 88% seen just once and 2% to 3% held by the top ten. Sequenced material: PBMCs or T cells enriched from blood (not recorded which). Source of these receptors: a woman aged 40 to 55 with acute COVID-19.

This clone was found once. In nucleotides, the CDR3 is TGTGCCAGCAGCTTATTTCCGGGACTAGCGGGAGTTCAGTTCTTC. It is translated as CASSLFPGLAGVQFF. The chain is built from TRBV7-9 and TRBJ2-1, with 14 bases fitting TRBD2. V lost 2 bases, J lost 13 bases, and 7 bases stayed unmatched. The germline V gene encodes CDR1 SEHNR and CDR2 FQNEAQ (reference sequence). The CDR3 consists of 15 residues.

The chain uses TRBV27 and TRBJ2-1; tentatively, D is TRBD2 (7 bases). The CDR3 extends over 12 amino acids. The germline gives CDR1 MNHEY, CDR2 SMNVEV (reference sequence). V dropped 5 bases and J dropped 7 bases, with 9 bases sitting between them. The CDR3: CASSEGGNEQFF. DNA for the CDR3: TGTGCCAGCAGTGAGGGGGGGAATGAGCAGTTCTTC.

This chain links TRBV2 with TRBJ1-2; D is unclear. Germline V CDR1 and CDR2: SNHLY, FYNNEI. CDR3 length: 12 amino acids. V was trimmed by 3 bases and J by 5 bases, leaving 7 bases between them. CDR3 in amino acids: CASSDLFYGYTF. The CDR3 bases are TGTGCCAGCAGTGATCTCTTTTATGGCTACACCTTC.

This rearrangement joins TRBV12-5 to TRBJ1-5, with D possibly matching TRBD1 (6 bases). Per the germline V gene, CDR1 is LGHNT and CDR2 is FRNRAP. This CDR3 has 17 residues. V lost 6 bases to trimming and J lost 9 bases, with 27 bases between them. Here the CDR3 reads CASGPVAGPGTTTPQHF. In DNA, the CDR3 is TGTGCTAGTGGCCCTGTAGCGGGGCCCGGGACAACAACGCCCCAGCATTTT. The entire variable domain, with the rest obtained from reference TRBV12-5 and TRBJ1-5, is as follows: DARVTQTPRHKVTEMGQEVTMRCQPILGHNTVFWYRQTMMQGLELLAYFRNRAPLDDSGMPKDRFSAEMPDATLATLKIQPSEPRDSAVYFCASGPVAGPGTTTPQHFGDGTRLSIL.

The gene calls are TRBV7-8 and TRBJ2-7; 9 nucleotides match TRBD1. Trimming took 5 bases from V and 2 from J; bases not matched to a gene: 10. The CDR3 sequence is 16 residues long. The germline gives CDR1 SGHVS, CDR2 FQNEAQ. The CDR3 sequence: CASSLRNRDRAYEQYF. CDR3 coding DNA: TGTGCCAGCAGCCTTCGAAACCGGGACAGGGCCTACGAGCAGTACTTC. The full variable domain, its missing parts supplied by reference TRBV7-8 and TRBJ2-7, is GAGVSQSPRYKVAKRGQDVALRCDPISGHVSLFWYQQALGQGPEFLTYFQNEAQLDKSGLPSDRFFAERPEGSVSTLKIQRTQQEDSAVYLCASSLRNRDRAYEQYFGPGTRLTVT.

About this clone itself: Other nucleotide sequences in the sample specify the same CDR3. The V call is TRBV12-3 or TRBV12-4, the J call TRBJ2-5, with D unclear. CDR3 length: 12 residues. The ends were cut back, 3 bases at V and 4 bases at J, with 6 bases in the middle. The CDR3 bases are TGTGCCAGCAGTTTTTCCTTAGAGACCCAGTACTTC. Its protein product is CASSFSLETQYF.

This chain links TRBV6-1 with TRBJ2-3, with 7 bases fitting TRBD2. The CDR3 contains 15 residues. The germline V gene encodes CDR1 MNHNS and CDR2 SASEGT. The V gene end was trimmed by 2 bases and the J gene end by 6 bases; junction bases not matched to a gene: 8. The CDR3 protein is CASSETWTSLDTQYF. The CDR3 nucleotides read TGTGCCAGCAGTGAAACCTGGACTAGTCTCGATACGCAGTATTTT.

V gene TRBV30 combines with J gene TRBJ2-5, with D possibly matching TRBD1 (6 bases). The CDR3 covers 12 residues. Looked up from germline, CDR1 is GTSNPN and CDR2 is SVGIG (reference sequence). The V and J ends lost 4 bases and 2 bases respectively, with 8 bases between them. The CDR3, as DNA: TGTGCCTGGAATCAGGGGCAAGAGACCCAGTACTTC. This codes for CAWNQGQETQYF.

The V and J genes are TRBV5-6 and TRBJ2-3, with a weak D call TRBD2 (6 bases). CDR3 length: 16 residues. CDR1 is SGHDT and CDR2 is YYEEEE in the germline V gene. With 4 bases removed from V and 2 bases from J, the gap between germline ends came to 17 bases. CDR3 nucleotide sequence: TGTGCCAGCAGCCTTTGGAGGGGCTCCTACACAGATACGCAGTATTTT. It is translated as CASSLWRGSYTDTQYF. Based on the CDR3 plus reference TRBV5-6 and TRBJ2-3, the full variable domain is DAGVTQSPTHLIKTRGQQVTLRCSPKSGHDTVSWYQQALGQGPQFIFQYYEEEERQRGNFPDRFSGHQFPNYSSELNVNALLLGDSALYLCASSLWRGSYTDTQYFGPGTRLTVL.

The rearrangement joins TRBV9 to TRBJ1-2, with TRBD1 as a possible D gene (5 bases). In germline, CDR1 is SGDLS, CDR2 YYNGEE. The V end was cut by 4 bases, the J end by 7 bases, with 17 bases between. The CDR3 extends over 14 amino acids. CDR3 nucleotides: TGTGCCAGCAGCCTCCTGGGGCAGGCTAGTGGCTACACCTTC. This translates into CASSLLGQASGYTF.

The rearrangement joins TRBV9 to TRBJ1-1, with D uncertain. The ends were cut back, 0 bases at V and 4 bases at J, with 10 bases in the middle. Germline CDR1 SGDLS, CDR2 YYNGEE. This CDR3 contains 14 residues. The CDR3 bases are TGTGCCAGCAGCGTAGGGAACAGATCCACTGAAGCTTTCTTT. It is translated as CASSVGNRSTEAFF.

The CDR3 DNA sequence: TGTGCCAGCAGCTTAGTAATGGGGGTAATGGGGGCCCGGAACACTGAAGCTTTCTTT. Translating it yields CASSLVMGVMGARNTEAFF. This sequence joins TRBV7-9 and TRBJ1-1; D is perhaps TRBD1 (6 bases). CDR1 is SEHNR and CDR2 is FQNEAQ in the germline V gene (reference sequence). This CDR3 spans 19 amino acids. Trimming cost V 1 base and J 1 base, with 22 bases left between them.

The rearrangement links TRBV3-1 (or the pseudogene TRBV3-2) to TRBJ1-5, with D unresolved. The germline V gene encodes CDR1 LGHDT and CDR2 YNNKEL (reference sequence). The CDR3 has 15 residues. Trimming took 1 base from V and 4 from J, leaving 11 bases between them. The CDR3 here is CASSQGSSGNQPQHF. In DNA form, the CDR3 reads TGTGCCAGCAGCCAAGGGTCCTCGGGTAATCAGCCCCAGCATTTT.

The rearrangement links TRBV4-3 to TRBJ2-3; 9 bases are a match to TRBD2. Germline CDR1 is LGHNA and CDR2 is YSLEER. J gave up 4 bases and V 1 base, and 3 bases lay outside the gene matches. The CDR3 has 15 amino acids. CDR3 sequence reads: CASSQASGAADTQYF. CDR3 nucleotides: TGCGCCAGCAGCCAAGCTAGCGGGGCAGCAGATACGCAGTATTTT.